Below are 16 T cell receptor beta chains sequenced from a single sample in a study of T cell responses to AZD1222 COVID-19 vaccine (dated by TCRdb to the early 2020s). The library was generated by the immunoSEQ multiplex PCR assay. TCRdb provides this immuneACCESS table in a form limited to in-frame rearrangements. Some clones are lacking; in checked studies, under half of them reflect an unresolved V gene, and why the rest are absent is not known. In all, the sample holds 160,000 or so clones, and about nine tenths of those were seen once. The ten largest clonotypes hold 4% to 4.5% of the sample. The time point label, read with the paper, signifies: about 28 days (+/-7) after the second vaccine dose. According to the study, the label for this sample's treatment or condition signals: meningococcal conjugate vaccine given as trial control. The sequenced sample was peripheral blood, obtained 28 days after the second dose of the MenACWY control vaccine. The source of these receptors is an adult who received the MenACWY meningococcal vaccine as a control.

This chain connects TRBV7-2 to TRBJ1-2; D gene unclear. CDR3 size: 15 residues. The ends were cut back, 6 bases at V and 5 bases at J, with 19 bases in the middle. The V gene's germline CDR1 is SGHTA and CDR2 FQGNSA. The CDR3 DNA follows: TGTGCCAGCAGATTCAGACGTTTGGGAGAGTATGGCTACACCTTC. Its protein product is CASRFRRLGEYGYTF.

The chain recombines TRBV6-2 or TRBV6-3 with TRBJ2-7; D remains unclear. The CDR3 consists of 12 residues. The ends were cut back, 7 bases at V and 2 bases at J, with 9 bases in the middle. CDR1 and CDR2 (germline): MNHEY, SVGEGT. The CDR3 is CASTPNAYEQYF. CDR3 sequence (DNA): TGTGCCAGCACCCCGAACGCCTACGAGCAGTACTTC.

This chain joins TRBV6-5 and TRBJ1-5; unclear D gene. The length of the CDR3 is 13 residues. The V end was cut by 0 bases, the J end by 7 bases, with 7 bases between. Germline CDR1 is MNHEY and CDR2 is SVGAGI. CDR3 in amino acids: CASSYSTRQPQHF. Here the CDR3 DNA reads TGTGCCAGCAGTTACTCGACAAGGCAGCCCCAGCATTTT.

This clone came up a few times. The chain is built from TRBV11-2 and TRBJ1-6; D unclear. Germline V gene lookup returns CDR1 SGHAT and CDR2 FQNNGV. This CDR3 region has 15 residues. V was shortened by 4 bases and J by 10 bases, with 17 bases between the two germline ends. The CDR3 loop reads CASSSFRPPGSPLHF. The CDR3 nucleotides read TGTGCCAGCAGCTCCTTCCGGCCTCCGGGATCACCCCTCCACTTT.

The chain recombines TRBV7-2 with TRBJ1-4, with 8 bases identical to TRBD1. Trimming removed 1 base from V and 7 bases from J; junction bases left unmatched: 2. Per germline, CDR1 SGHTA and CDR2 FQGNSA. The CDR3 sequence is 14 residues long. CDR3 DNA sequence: TGTGCCAGCAGCTTAGACAGGGGGGCTGAAAAACTGTTTTTT. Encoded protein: CASSLDRGAEKLFF.

The CDR3 DNA sequence: TGTGCCAGCAGCTTAAGCCCAACGGGGGATGAAAAACTGTTTTTT. Amino acids: CASSLSPTGDEKLFF. The chain couples TRBV7-2 to TRBJ1-4; a possible D gene is TRBD1 (5 bases). Germline CDR1 reads SGHTA; CDR2 reads FQGNSA. V was clipped by 2 bases and J by 6 bases, with 13 bases between them. The length of the CDR3 is 15 residues.

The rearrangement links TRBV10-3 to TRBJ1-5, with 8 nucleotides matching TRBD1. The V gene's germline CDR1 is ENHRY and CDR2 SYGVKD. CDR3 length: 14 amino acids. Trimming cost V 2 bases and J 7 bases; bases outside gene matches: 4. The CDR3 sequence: CAISEGQGGQPQHF. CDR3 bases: TGTGCCATCAGTGAGGGACAGGGTGGACAGCCCCAGCATTTT.

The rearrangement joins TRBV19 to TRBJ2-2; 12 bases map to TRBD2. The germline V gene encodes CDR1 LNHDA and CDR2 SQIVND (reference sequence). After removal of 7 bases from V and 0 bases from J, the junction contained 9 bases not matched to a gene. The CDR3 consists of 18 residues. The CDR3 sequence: CASTHPGLAGTNTGELFF. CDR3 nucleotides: TGTGCCAGTACCCATCCCGGACTAGCGGGGACGAACACCGGGGAGCTGTTTTTT.

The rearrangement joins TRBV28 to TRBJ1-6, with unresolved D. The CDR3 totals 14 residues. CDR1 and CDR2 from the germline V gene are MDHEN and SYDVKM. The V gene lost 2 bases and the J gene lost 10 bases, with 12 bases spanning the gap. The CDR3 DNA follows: TGTGCCAGCAGTTTACGGGGTTGGGGATCACCCCTCCACTTT. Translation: CASSLRGWGSPLHF.

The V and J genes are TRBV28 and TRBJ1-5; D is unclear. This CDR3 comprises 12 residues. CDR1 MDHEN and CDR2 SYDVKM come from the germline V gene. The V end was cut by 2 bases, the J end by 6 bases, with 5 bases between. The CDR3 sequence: CASSLTVQPQHF. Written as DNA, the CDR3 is TGTGCCAGCAGTTTAACGGTTCAGCCCCAGCATTTT. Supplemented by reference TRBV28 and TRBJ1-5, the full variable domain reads DVKVTQSSRYLVKRTGEKVFLECVQDMDHENMFWYRQDPGLGLRLIYFSYDVKMKEKGDIPEGYSVSREKKERFSLILESASTNQTSMYLCASSLTVQPQHFGDGTRLSIL.

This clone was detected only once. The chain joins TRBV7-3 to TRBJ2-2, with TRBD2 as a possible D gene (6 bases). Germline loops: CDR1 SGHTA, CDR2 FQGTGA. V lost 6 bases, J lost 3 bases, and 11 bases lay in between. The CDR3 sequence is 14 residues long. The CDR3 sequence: CASRTRRDTGELFF. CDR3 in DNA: TGTGCCAGCAGGACTAGACGGGACACCGGGGAGCTGTTTTTT.

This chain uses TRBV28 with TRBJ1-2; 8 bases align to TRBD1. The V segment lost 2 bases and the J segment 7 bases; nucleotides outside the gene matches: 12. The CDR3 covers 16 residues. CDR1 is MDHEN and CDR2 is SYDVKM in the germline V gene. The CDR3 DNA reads TGTGCCAGCAGTTTAGTATCCGGGACAGGACTTACTGGCTACACCTTC. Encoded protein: CASSLVSGTGLTGYTF.

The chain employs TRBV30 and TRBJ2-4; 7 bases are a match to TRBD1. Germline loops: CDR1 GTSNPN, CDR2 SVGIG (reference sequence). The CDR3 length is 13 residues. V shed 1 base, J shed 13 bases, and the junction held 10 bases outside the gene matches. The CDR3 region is CAWSENPGQRQYF. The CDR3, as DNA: TGTGCCTGGAGTGAAAACCCGGGACAGCGCCAGTACTTC.

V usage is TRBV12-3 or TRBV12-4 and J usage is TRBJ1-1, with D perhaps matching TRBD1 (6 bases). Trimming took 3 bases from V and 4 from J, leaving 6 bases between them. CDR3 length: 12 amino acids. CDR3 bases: TGTGCCAGCAGTTTGACAGGCACTGAAGCTTTCTTT. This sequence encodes CASSLTGTEAFF.

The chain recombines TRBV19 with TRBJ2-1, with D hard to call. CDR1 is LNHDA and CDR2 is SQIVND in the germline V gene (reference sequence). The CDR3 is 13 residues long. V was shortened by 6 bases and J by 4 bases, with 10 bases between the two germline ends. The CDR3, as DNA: TGTGCCAGTAGCCAGGCAAGGTACAATGAGCAGTTCTTC. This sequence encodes CASSQARYNEQFF.

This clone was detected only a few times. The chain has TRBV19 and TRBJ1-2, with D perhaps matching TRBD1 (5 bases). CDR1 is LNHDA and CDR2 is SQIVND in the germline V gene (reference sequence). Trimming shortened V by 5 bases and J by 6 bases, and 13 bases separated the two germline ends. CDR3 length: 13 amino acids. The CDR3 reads CASSYSPGHGYTF. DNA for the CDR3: TGTGCCAGTAGTTATTCTCCGGGACATGGCTACACCTTC.